This T cell receptor (beta chain) was obtained from a study of control samples from healthy donors and cancer patients. TCRdb keeps only in-frame clones here, not all; method: immunoSEQ multiplex PCR. The sample has around 230,000 clones; just under 95% are singletons. Germline V lookup: CDR1 WSHSY, CDR2 SAAADI. The length of the CDR3 is 12 residues. The V gene lost 5 bases and the J gene lost 8 bases, with 12 bases spanning the gap. This chain uses TRBV10-2 with TRBJ1-2; the D is unclear. This TCR derives from a man aged 50-60 years in good health. What was sequenced was blood. CDR3 region: CASSKNPEGYTF. CDR3 nucleotide sequence: TGCGCCAGCAGTAAAAACCCGGAGGGCTACACCTTC.